This T cell receptor beta chain derives from a study of cytomegalovirus exposure and HLA in healthy donors. Study-wide results and limits: Productive rates of about 90% or about 30% were seen for most TCR beta V segments in an earlier analysis.

The V and J ends lost 2 bases and 7 bases, in that order; junction bases with no gene match: 22. Looked up from germline, CDR1 is MNHNS and CDR2 is SASEGT. The CDR3 is 20 amino acids. Primers included in the PCR were 60 Vbeta and 13 Jbeta primers. Clones were sequenced by immunoSEQ multiplex PCR, and TCRdb holds only the in-frame ones, with some missing. The sample has about 100,000 clones; approximately 80% are singletons. With respect to this clone: The antigen remains unidentified.

The source is a male donor in good health and CMV-seronegative. Source material: PBMCs. This chain links TRBV6-1 with TRBJ2-3; 9 bases are shared with TRBD1. The CDR3 region is CASSESDRGSSGYSSYTQYF. In DNA, the CDR3 is TGTGCCAGCAGTGAATCTGACAGGGGGTCTAGCGGCTACTCGTCGTATACGCAGTATTTT.